The 24 T cell receptor beta chains reported below all come from one sample, sequenced in a study of blood T cell repertoires in COVID-19. This table comes from immunoSEQ multiplex PCR, and its TCRdb copy is limited to in-frame clones, with some not included. The repertoire consists of about 270,000 clones, with 85% to 95% occurring once and the leading ten covering approximately 3%. The specimen was PBMCs or T cells enriched from blood (not recorded which). The receptors derive from a man aged 35-49 years who had been exposed to COVID-19.

The chain employs TRBV2 and TRBJ2-1, with 8 bases identical to TRBD2. Per germline, CDR1 SNHLY and CDR2 FYNNEI. This CDR3 contains 18 residues. The V gene end was trimmed by 2 bases and the J gene end by 9 bases; junction bases not matched to a gene: 18. CDR3 DNA: TGTGCCAGCAGTGAACCCAGCGGGAGTGAAATAAGGAAGGGTGAGCAGTTCTTC. This codes for CASSEPSGSEIRKGEQFF.

The chain links TRBV30 to TRBJ2-7, with D possibly being TRBD1 (5 bases). CDR1 is GTSNPN, CDR2 SVGIG, per germline (reference sequence). The CDR3 is made up of 16 amino acids. V shed 0 bases and J shed 5 bases, with 20 bases lying between them. The CDR3, as DNA: TGTGCCTGGAGTGTTCCTTCCTCCAGGGTATTGAACGAGCAGTACTTC. Encoded protein: CAWSVPSSRVLNEQYF.

V usage is TRBV23-1 and J usage is TRBJ2-1, with 7 bases fitting TRBD1. TRBV23-1 is sorted into the ORF group, with uncertain function. The ends lost 0 bases at V and 2 bases at J; junction bases unmatched: 10. CDR3 length equals 18 residues. This chain's CDR3 is CASSQSYRGRITYNEQFF. The CDR3 DNA reads TGCGCCAGCAGTCAATCGTACAGGGGACGAATTACCTACAATGAGCAGTTCTTC.

The V and J genes are TRBV6-1 and TRBJ2-1, with TRBD2 as a possible D gene (6 bases). CDR1 MNHNS and CDR2 SASEGT come from the germline V gene. CDR3 length: 11 residues. Trimming took off 1 base at V and 15 bases at J, with 10 bases between the two ends. The CDR3 protein is CASSEGDSGFF. The CDR3 DNA reads as TGTGCCAGCAGTGAAGGGGACTCAGGGTTCTTC.

The chain uses TRBV24-1 and TRBJ2-5; the match to TRBD2 covers 9 bases. V shed 5 bases and J 2 bases; nucleotides not matched to a gene: 8. CDR1 and CDR2 (germline): KGHDR, SFDVKD. This CDR3 contains 16 residues. CDR3 in DNA: TGTGCCACCAGTGCCGGGCGGGAGGGCCAACAAGAGACCCAGTACTTC. This gives the protein CATSAGREGQQETQYF.

The chain is built from TRBV3-1 (or the pseudogene TRBV3-2) and TRBJ1-1; D is unresolved. The CDR3 consists of 17 residues. V was pared by 4 bases and J by 4 bases, with 22 bases between. Germline V lookup: CDR1 LGHDT, CDR2 YNNKEL (reference sequence). Here the CDR3 DNA reads TGTGCCAGCAGCCTTACCGGGGTGGGCAGCCGGGGCACTGAAGCTTTCTTT. This gives the protein CASSLTGVGSRGTEAFF.

The chain carries TRBV6-2 or TRBV6-3 and TRBJ1-5, with 7 nucleotides matching TRBD1. Losses at the gene ends were 5 bases for V and 4 bases for J; bases not matched to a gene: 8. Germline V gives CDR1 MNHEY, CDR2 SVGEGT. CDR3 length: 15 residues. The CDR3 sequence is CASSPPGQINQPQHF. In DNA, the CDR3 is TGTGCCAGCAGTCCACCGGGACAGATAAATCAGCCCCAGCATTTT.

The chain has TRBV5-4 and TRBJ1-1; unclear D gene. Germline V gene data show CDR1 as SGHNT and CDR2 as YYREEE (reference sequence). V was trimmed by 4 bases and J by 3 bases, leaving 7 bases between them. The CDR3 consists of 12 residues. CDR3 sequence (DNA): TGTGCCAGCAGCGCGACATACACTGAAGCTTTCTTT. This sequence encodes CASSATYTEAFF.

The genes are TRBV19 and TRBJ1-6; TRBD1 might be the D (6 bases). Trimming shortened V by 6 bases and J by 7 bases, and 10 bases separated the two germline ends. CDR3 length: 13 residues. CDR1 LNHDA and CDR2 SQIVND come from the germline V gene (reference sequence). This CDR3 is CASRRGMNSPLHF. CDR3 DNA sequence: TGTGCCAGTAGGAGGGGGATGAATTCACCCCTCCACTTT.

The V and J genes are TRBV19 and TRBJ2-5; 8 nucleotides line up with TRBD2. Trimming cost V 8 bases and J 5 bases; bases outside gene matches: 10. The CDR3 consists of 14 residues. Looked up from germline, CDR1 is LNHDA and CDR2 is SQIVND (reference sequence). In nucleotides, the CDR3 is TGTGCCAGTTCCGGACTAGCTCTTGGTGAGACCCAGTACTTC. Amino acid sequence: CASSGLALGETQYF.

The genes are TRBV18 and TRBJ2-7, with 11 bases that match TRBD2. The V gene's germline CDR1 is KGHSH and CDR2 LQKENI. The V gene end was trimmed by 4 bases and the J gene end by 6 bases; junction bases not matched to a gene: 5. The CDR3 loop spans 14 amino acids. The CDR3 loop is CASSRLAGGGEQYF. The CDR3 bases are TGTGCCAGCTCACGGCTAGCGGGAGGTGGCGAGCAGTACTTC.

This clone appeared once. This chain connects TRBV19 to TRBJ1-1; 8 positions match TRBD1. Germline-derived CDR1 and CDR2 are LNHDA and SQIVND (reference sequence). The CDR3 loop spans 15 amino acids. V trimming: 5 bases; J trimming: 4 bases; junction bases outside the gene matches: 9. The DNA of the CDR3 is TGTGCCAGTAGTGGCAGCAGACAGGGGCCCACTGAAGCTTTCTTT. Residues: CASSGSRQGPTEAFF.

V usage is TRBV5-1 and J usage is TRBJ2-2, with 9 bases aligning to TRBD2. The CDR3 extends over 16 amino acids. The V segment lost 4 bases and the J segment 3 bases; nucleotides outside the gene matches: 7. Germline V lookup: CDR1 SGHRS, CDR2 YFSETQ. CDR3 residues: CASSGIAGDYTGELFF. The DNA for the CDR3 is TGCGCCAGCAGCGGAATAGCGGGAGATTACACCGGGGAGCTGTTTTTT.

This clone was observed once. The chain carries TRBV2 and TRBJ1-2; weak D call: TRBD1 (5 bases). V dropped 3 bases and J dropped 2 bases, with 10 bases sitting between them. The CDR3 contains 14 residues. CDR1 and CDR2 from the germline V gene are SNHLY and FYNNEI. This CDR3 reads CASSESRANYGYTF. The CDR3 DNA is TGTGCCAGCAGTGAGTCCAGGGCCAACTATGGCTACACCTTC.

CDR3 in DNA: TGTGCCAGCAGTTTTCTGACCAGGGGTGGCTACACCTTC. This translates into CASSFLTRGGYTF. J is TRBJ1-2 and V is TRBV28, with a weak D call TRBD1 (6 bases). Looked up from germline, CDR1 is MDHEN and CDR2 is SYDVKM. V lost 3 bases to trimming and J lost 7 bases, with 12 bases between them. The CDR3 covers 13 residues.

J is TRBJ2-1 and V is TRBV6-4, with 9 bases matching TRBD1. This CDR3 contains 15 residues. V lost 3 bases to trimming and J lost 7 bases; unmatched junction nucleotides: 7. Per germline, CDR1 MRHNA and CDR2 SNTAGT. In DNA, the CDR3 is TGTGCCAGCAGTGAGGGACAGGGCTGGGGGAATGAGCAGTTCTTC. Residues: CASSEGQGWGNEQFF.

This chain joins TRBV28 and TRBJ2-1; 9 bases match TRBD2. CDR1 MDHEN and CDR2 SYDVKM come from the germline V gene. The CDR3 is 16 residues long. The trim removed 4 bases at V and 3 bases at J, leaving 7 bases unmatched. As DNA, the CDR3 is TGTGCCAGCAGTTCCCGCAGCGGGAGGATCTACAATGAGCAGTTCTTC. Residues: CASSSRSGRIYNEQFF.

This chain uses TRBV19 with TRBJ2-5, with TRBD1 identical over 10 bases. Per germline, CDR1 LNHDA and CDR2 SQIVND (reference sequence). V was pared by 0 bases and J by 6 bases, with 10 bases of the junction left unmatched. The CDR3 has 17 amino acids. CDR3 nucleotide sequence: TGTGCCAGTAGTATAGATTCGGTTGGGACAGGGGTGAAGACCCAGTACTTC. It yields the protein CASSIDSVGTGVKTQYF.

The rearrangement links TRBV7-7 to TRBJ1-3; 8 positions agree with TRBD1. Trimming removed 5 bases from V and 7 bases from J; junction bases left unmatched: 4. Germline assignment: CDR1 SSHAT and CDR2 FNYEAQ (reference sequence). CDR3 length equals 13 residues. CDR3 bases: TGTGCCAGCAGCCAGGGACAGGCGAACACCATATATTTT. Amino acid sequence: CASSQGQANTIYF.

The chain combines TRBV4-3 with TRBJ1-1; possible D gene TRBD1, 5 bases. This CDR3 is built from 15 residues. From germline, CDR1 is LGHNA and CDR2 YSLEER. Trimming took 2 bases from V and 1 from J, leaving 11 bases between them. The CDR3 sequence: CASSQFSGGNTEAFF. The CDR3 DNA sequence: TGCGCCAGCAGCCAATTCTCGGGGGGGAACACTGAAGCTTTCTTT.

About this clone itself: Different DNA sequences within this sample yield the same CDR3. The rearrangement uses TRBV5-1 and TRBJ2-7, with D maybe TRBD1 (5 bases). Trimming removed 0 bases at V and 0 bases at J, with 7 bases between. Germline CDR1 is SGHRS and CDR2 is YFSETQ. The CDR3 is 14 amino acids. CDR3 residues: CASSLGRGSYEQYF. In DNA form, the CDR3 reads TGCGCCAGCAGCTTGGGTAGGGGCTCCTACGAGCAGTACTTC.

The rearrangement links TRBV11-2 to TRBJ1-2, with D hard to call. Trimming left V 5 bases short and J 0 bases short, with 13 bases between. The germline V gene encodes CDR1 SGHAT and CDR2 FQNNGV. The CDR3 has 15 residues. For the CDR3, the DNA is TGTGCCAGCAGCCCCGTCCGGTTAGCTAACTATGGCTACACCTTC. Protein: CASSPVRLANYGYTF.

The chain employs TRBV27 and TRBJ1-1; D is unresolved. The V and J ends lost 5 bases and 1 base respectively, with 8 bases between them. Germline CDR1 is MNHEY and CDR2 is SMNVEV (reference sequence). This CDR3 has 13 residues. The CDR3 DNA follows: TGTGCCAGCAGTCTCGCGGCGAACACTGAAGCTTTCTTT. Translated: CASSLAANTEAFF.

This chain links TRBV15 with TRBJ1-4; D ambiguous. V lost 6 bases, J lost 4 bases, and 9 bases lay in between. CDR1 is LNHNV and CDR2 is YYDKDF in the germline V gene (reference sequence). The CDR3 totals 13 residues. CDR3 nucleotide sequence: TGTGCCACCAGATCCGGGAGTAATGAAAAACTGTTTTTT. It is translated as CATRSGSNEKLFF.